These 21 T cell receptor beta chains share one sample of origin, sequenced in a study of blood T cell repertoires in COVID-19. The data were produced by immunoSEQ multiplex PCR, yet TCRdb's version contains in-frame clones alone and is incomplete. This table has fewer than 250,000 clones, 65% to 90% appearing once. Specimen: PBMCs or T cells enriched from blood (not recorded which). The receptors were gathered from a woman in her forties or fifties with acute COVID-19.

The CDR3 is CASSFQGAGETQYF. CDR3 nucleotide sequence: TGCGCCAGCAGCTTTCAGGGGGCTGGGGAGACCCAGTACTTC. The chain has TRBV5-1 and TRBJ2-5, with 8 bases aligning to TRBD1. V lost 2 bases to trimming and J lost 5 bases; unmatched junction nucleotides: 5. CDR1 is SGHRS, CDR2 YFSETQ, per germline. This CDR3 comprises 14 residues.

This chain uses TRBV7-2 with TRBJ1-6, with D hard to call. This CDR3 is 17 amino acids long. Germline CDR1 SGHTA, CDR2 FQGNSA. The germline V and J ends were trimmed by 2 bases and 0 bases, with 11 bases remaining between them. In DNA, the CDR3 is TGTGCCAGCAGCTTATCCCTCGCGTTCTCCTATAATTCACCCCTCCACTTT. As protein: CASSLSLAFSYNSPLHF.

The chain is built from TRBV6-5 and TRBJ2-1; no clear D. Trimming removed 6 bases at V and 8 bases at J, with 8 bases between. This CDR3 has 11 residues. The germline CDR1 and CDR2 sequences are MNHEY and SVGAGI. DNA for the CDR3: TGTGCCAGCAGCTCTGAGTATGAGCAGTTCTTC. Amino acid sequence: CASSSEYEQFF.

The genes are TRBV19 and TRBJ1-6; D is undetermined. V was shortened by 5 bases and J by 6 bases, with 14 bases between the two germline ends. The CDR3 consists of 15 residues. Germline CDR1 LNHDA, CDR2 SQIVND (reference sequence). The CDR3 nucleotides are TGTGCCAGTAGTCAGAGGTCTGGAATTAATTCACCCCTCCACTTT. It codes for CASSQRSGINSPLHF.

This clone was found once. The V and J genes are TRBV5-4 and TRBJ2-3; D may be TRBD2 (5 bases). Deletions cut 0 bases from V and 5 bases from J, with 10 bases between. This CDR3 is 14 amino acids long. CDR1 is SGHNT and CDR2 is YYREEE in the germline V gene (reference sequence). The CDR3 protein is CASSLAGGQDTQYF. The CDR3 DNA is TGTGCCAGCAGCTTGGCAGGCGGGCAAGATACGCAGTATTTT.

This chain joins TRBV4-1 and TRBJ2-7; D may be TRBD1 (6 bases). The CDR3 is 14 amino acids. V was cut by 0 bases and J by 6 bases, with 12 bases left in between. Germline CDR1 reads MGHRA; CDR2 reads YSYEKL. This CDR3 is CASSQEMGAGEQYF. CDR3 sequence (DNA): TGCGCCAGCAGCCAAGAAATGGGGGCGGGCGAGCAGTACTTC.

Only a few counts were recorded for this clone. V and J are TRBV6-2 or TRBV6-3 and TRBJ2-2, with D perhaps TRBD2 (5 bases). Deletions cut 2 bases from V and 6 bases from J, with 13 bases between. Germline lookup yields CDR1 MNHEY and CDR2 SVGEGT. CDR3 size: 15 residues. For the CDR3, the DNA is TGTGCCAGCAGTTACACGAGGGCCAGCGCCGGGGAGCTGTTTTTT. Protein sequence: CASSYTRASAGELFF.

V is TRBV7-2 and J is TRBJ2-7; weak D call: TRBD2 (5 bases). V lost 3 bases and J 1 base, leaving 10 bases between the germline ends. Germline CDR1 SGHTA, CDR2 FQGNSA. This CDR3 contains 14 residues. The CDR3 nucleotides are TGTGCCAGCAGCTTCATCGGGGATTCCTACGAGCAGTACTTC. Translated, it gives CASSFIGDSYEQYF.

The chain carries TRBV19 and TRBJ2-5, with 9 positions matching TRBD2. CDR1 LNHDA and CDR2 SQIVND come from the germline V gene (reference sequence). The CDR3 covers 17 residues. Germline trimming cut 5 bases from V and 5 bases from J; bases unmatched to any gene: 15. The CDR3 sequence is CASSARGSGGAGETQYF. The CDR3 nucleotides are TGTGCCAGTAGTGCCCGGGGTAGCGGGGGCGCGGGGGAGACCCAGTACTTC.

The V gene is TRBV4-2, the J gene TRBJ2-7; the D is unclear. CDR1 is LGHNA, CDR2 YNFKEQ, per germline. V was pared by 0 bases and J by 2 bases, with 5 bases between. There are 13 residues in the CDR3. The CDR3 loop reads CASSQDLPYEQYF. In DNA, the CDR3 is TGTGCCAGCAGCCAAGATCTCCCCTACGAGCAGTACTTC.

This clone was seen a handful of times. The chain recombines TRBV6-6 with TRBJ2-2; 8 bases map to TRBD1. Trimming at V came to 6 bases and at J to 3 bases, leaving 9 bases not matched to a gene. The CDR3 consists of 16 residues. Germline CDR1 is MNHNY and CDR2 is SVGAGI (reference sequence). The CDR3 DNA sequence: TGTGCCAGCAGCCTAATCAGGGGGCGGGACACCGGGGAGCTGTTTTTT. This encodes CASSLIRGRDTGELFF.

V gene TRBV16 combines with J gene TRBJ2-2; no clear D. The CDR3 has 13 amino acids. Trimming took 2 bases from V and 6 from J, leaving 7 bases between them. The germline V gene encodes CDR1 KGHSY and CDR2 FQNENV. The CDR3 is CASSQSTAGELFF. The DNA for the CDR3 is TGTGCCAGCAGCCAAAGCACGGCCGGGGAGCTGTTTTTT.

This chain joins TRBV18 and TRBJ2-7, with TRBD2 identical over 10 bases. The CDR3 has 16 residues. The ends lost 6 bases at V and 2 bases at J; junction bases unmatched: 10. Per germline, CDR1 KGHSH and CDR2 LQKENI. CDR3 amino acids: CASSPGLAGVPYEQYF. The CDR3 DNA sequence: TGTGCCAGCTCCCCCGGGCTAGCGGGAGTCCCCTACGAGCAGTACTTC.

The chain carries TRBV19 and TRBJ2-7, with TRBD1 matching 11 bases. J was trimmed by 5 bases and V by 6 bases; bases with no gene match: 3. The V gene's germline CDR1 is LNHDA and CDR2 SQIVND (reference sequence). The CDR3 is 13 amino acids. CDR3 loop: CASSRDRGDEQYF. CDR3 DNA: TGTGCCAGTAGCAGGGACAGGGGGGACGAGCAGTACTTC.

This chain links TRBV5-6 with TRBJ2-3; D might be TRBD2 (5 bases). The V gene lost 7 bases and the J gene lost 4 bases, with 16 bases spanning the gap. CDR3 length: 14 residues. Looked up from germline, CDR1 is SGHDT and CDR2 is YYEEEE. For the CDR3, the DNA is TGTGCCAGCTGCCGGGATATTGCGCCAGATACGCAGTATTTT. Translated, it gives CASCRDIAPDTQYF.

The chain is built from TRBV11-2 and TRBJ2-5; 11 bases match TRBD1. The CDR3 length is 15 residues. V shed 5 bases and J 5 bases; nucleotides not matched to a gene: 7. Germline V gives CDR1 SGHAT, CDR2 FQNNGV. The CDR3 is CASSRWTGGRETQYF. CDR3 in DNA: TGTGCCAGCAGCCGGTGGACAGGGGGCAGGGAGACCCAGTACTTC.

The V and J genes are TRBV27 and TRBJ2-5, with TRBD2 identical over 10 bases. Trimming at V came to 5 bases and at J to 6 bases, leaving 3 bases not matched to a gene. Germline assignment: CDR1 MNHEY and CDR2 SMNVEV (reference sequence). The CDR3 has 13 residues. CDR3 sequence: CASSVAGGKTQYF. In DNA, the CDR3 is TGTGCCAGCAGTGTAGCGGGAGGCAAGACCCAGTACTTC.

The chain carries TRBV6-1 and TRBJ2-2; D is perhaps TRBD1 (5 bases). The V gene lost 2 bases and the J gene lost 2 bases, with 9 bases spanning the gap. CDR3 length: 15 amino acids. In germline, CDR1 is MNHNS, CDR2 SASEGT. In DNA form, the CDR3 reads TGTGCCAGCAGTGAAACAGGTTATAACACCGGGGAGCTGTTTTTT. Translating it yields CASSETGYNTGELFF.

In this sample, this clone turned up once. This sequence joins TRBV5-4 and TRBJ1-5, with D unclear. The V gene's germline CDR1 is SGHNT and CDR2 YYREEE (reference sequence). Between the trimmed V and J ends, which lost 2 bases and 3 bases, there was a span of 9 bases. The CDR3 is made up of 14 amino acids. The CDR3 sequence: CASSFPGNNQPQHF. DNA for the CDR3: TGTGCCAGCAGCTTCCCGGGAAACAATCAGCCCCAGCATTTT. The whole variable domain, filled in from reference TRBV5-4 and TRBJ1-5, reads ETGVTQSPTHLIKTRGQQVTLRCSSQSGHNTVSWYQQALGQGPQFIFQYYREEENGRGNFPPRFSGLQFPNYSSELNVNALELDDSALYLCASSFPGNNQPQHFGDGTRLSIL.

The rearrangement uses TRBV28 and TRBJ2-7, with unresolved D. Germline V lookup: CDR1 MDHEN, CDR2 SYDVKM. There are 13 residues in the CDR3. V was cut by 6 bases and J by 2 bases, with 11 bases left in between. This chain's CDR3 is CASSPADTYEQYF. In DNA form, the CDR3 reads TGTGCCAGCAGCCCGGCGGATACCTACGAGCAGTACTTC.

This chain joins TRBV19 and TRBJ2-5; tentative D call: TRBD2 (5 bases). Germline assignment: CDR1 LNHDA and CDR2 SQIVND (reference sequence). The germline V and J ends were trimmed by 3 bases and 1 base, with 6 bases remaining between them. CDR3 length: 13 amino acids. For the CDR3, the DNA is TGTGCCAGTAGTATTCTAGCCCAAGAGACCCAGTACTTC. Its translation is CASSILAQETQYF.